This paragraph covers one T cell receptor (beta chain) sequence. Its matching antigen is unknown. This CDR3 is built from 14 residues. CDR1 and CDR2 (germline): SGHAT, FQNNGV. V lost 7 bases, J lost 5 bases, and 16 bases lay in between. The data derive from a study of T cell repertoires in cytomegalovirus infection. For the study at large: Public signatures in TCR beta pointed to CMV infection and matching HLA type. Study-wide findings and caveats: HLA-C-restricted CMV clonotypes gave the most frequent clonotype in two of eight donors. Cumulative frequency (of public TCR beta family members) identified carriers of CMV plus the relevant HLA.

TCRdb redid the calling of the reads with MiXCR, one entry per CDR3 protein. The table records around 94,000 distinct CDR3 sequences, approximately 15% of them present only once. V and J are TRBV11-2 and TRBJ2-3; D remains unclear. The sequenced material came from PBMCs. The sequence came from a human donor in good health (CMV status not recorded). Some clones in this sample may be carry-over from other donors' samples. The CDR3 sequence: CASTSLNKGDTQYF. The CDR3 DNA reads TGTGCCAGCACCTCGCTAAATAAGGGAGATACGCAGTATTTT.